This T cell receptor (beta chain) was recorded in a study of blood T cells in healthy people across ages (dated by TCRdb to about 2015). Regarding the study in general: In model experiments, roughly one uniquely barcoded TCR beta cDNA molecule per two T cells was captured by template switching. Using deep sequencing normalized with unique cDNA molecular identifiers, the study measured how TCR beta repertoire diversity changes with age. Donors were grouped into four age groups: young (average roughly 17 years), middle-aged (under 40), aged (approximately 67) and long-lived (less than 85). Donors of different ages were randomly distributed across sequencing lanes to avoid experimental bias. Two additional independent replicas of 1 million unique cDNA reads from the same blood draw were analyzed for two donors (one aged 18 to 29 and one aged 80 or older). Overall results and qualifications from the work: Total diversity estimates from one million sequenced T cells were considered lower bounds and underestimates. The CMV infection status of donors was not known, potentially confounding age-related changes in expanded clonotypes. Since profiling was done on bulk unsorted PBMCs, naive and antigen-experienced compartments could not be conclusively compared. Compared with the aged group, the long-lived group had more naive CD4+ T cells, fewer expanded clones and increased TCR diversity, a pattern suggesting age selection. Observed TCR beta diversity per million T cells fell roughly linearly with age, and a significant reduction was already apparent by age roughly 41. Observed TCR beta diversity correlated strongly with the percentage of naive T cells measured by flow cytometry.

Library generation was performed with 5' RACE. Sequencing instrument: Illumina HiSeq 2500. A second roughly 6 to 12 cycle PCR used a sample-barcoded 5' primer and a J-beta primer mix. A template-switch 5' adaptor carrying 12 random nucleotides introduced a unique molecular identifier onto each TCR beta cDNA molecule. At least 3 million CDR3-containing paired-end reads were obtained from each sample. The Mint cDNA synthesis kit, primed by a TRBC-specific oligonucleotide, was used to synthesize first-strand cDNA from all RNA. Following uracil-DNA glycosylase treatment, all cDNA underwent a first 18-cycle PCR with the universal primers M1SS and BC2_uni_R. The authors processed their data as follows. For normalization, 1 million high-quality reads, each with a distinct molecular identifier, were randomly selected from each sample. Instead of being binned into consensus sequences, reads with shared molecular identifiers were discarded. CDR3 identification, clonotype clustering and error correction used MiTCR with a Q25 quality threshold and the strictest error-elimination algorithm. A nonparametric unseen species model with Euler transformation was used to estimate a lower bound on total TCR beta diversity. The public sequencing data were trimmed at Q25 with fastp and processed into clonotypes with MiXCR by TCRdb, which kept only in-frame beta chains. CDR3 protein sequences are deduplicated, and each keeps its most common genes and DNA. In this record, the V and J calls reflect TCRdb's handling and not the investigators' own analysis. Present in this sample are roughly 2 million distinct CDR3 sequences, about 49% of which were seen just once. The top ten clonotypes cover approximately 2.1% of the sample.

This clonotype turned up a few times. Its target antigen remains unknown. Base qualities are not at hand, and no much larger clone is one base apart. Systemically healthy Caucasian individuals from Russia, roughly 40 in total and aged roughly 6 to 100 years, were included as donors. Approximately 9.3 milliliters of peripheral blood were drawn from each donor into EDTA-treated Vacutainer tubes. Ficoll-Paque density-gradient centrifugation was used to isolate PBMCs, with at least 7 million per sample. Total RNA, at least 6 micrograms per sample, was extracted from PBMCs with Trizol reagent. For every donor, an aliquot of PBMCs went through flow cytometry to measure the percentages of naive CD45RAhigh/CD27high T cells. The CDR3, from cysteine to phenylalanine, totals 15 residues. Solely the CDR3 DNA is kept, with 45 bases framed from the first base. Looking up the germline V gene yields CDR1 SGHVS and CDR2 FQNEAQ. The V end gives up 6 bases and the J end 2 bases, leaving 4 bases in the junction not matched to a gene.

The sequence was obtained from a middle-aged woman in good health. The sample consisted of blood. The chain employs TRBV7-8 and TRBJ2-4, with TRBD1 identical over 10 junction bases. The CDR3: CASSRTGGSKNIQYF. In nucleotides, the sequence is TGTGCCAGCAGTCGGACAGGGGGGTCCAAAAACATTCAGTACTTC.